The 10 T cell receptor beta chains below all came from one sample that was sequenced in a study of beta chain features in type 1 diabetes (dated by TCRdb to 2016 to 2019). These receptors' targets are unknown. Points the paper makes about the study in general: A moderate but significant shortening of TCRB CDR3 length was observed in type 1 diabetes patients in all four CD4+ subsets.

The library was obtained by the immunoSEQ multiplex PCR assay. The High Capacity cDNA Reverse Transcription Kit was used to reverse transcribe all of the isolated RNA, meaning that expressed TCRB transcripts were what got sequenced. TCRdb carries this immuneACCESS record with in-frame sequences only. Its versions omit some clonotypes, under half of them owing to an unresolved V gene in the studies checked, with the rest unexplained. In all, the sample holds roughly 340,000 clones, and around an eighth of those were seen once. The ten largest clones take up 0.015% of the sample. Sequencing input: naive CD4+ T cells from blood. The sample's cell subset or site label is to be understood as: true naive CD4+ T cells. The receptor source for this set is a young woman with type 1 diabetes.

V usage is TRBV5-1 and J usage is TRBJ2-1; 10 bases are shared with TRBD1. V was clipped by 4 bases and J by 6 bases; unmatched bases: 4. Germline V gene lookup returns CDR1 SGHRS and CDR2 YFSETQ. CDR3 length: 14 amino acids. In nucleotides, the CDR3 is TGCGCCAGCAGCCGAGGACAGGGGGGCAATGAGCAGTTCTTC. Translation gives CASSRGQGGNEQFF.

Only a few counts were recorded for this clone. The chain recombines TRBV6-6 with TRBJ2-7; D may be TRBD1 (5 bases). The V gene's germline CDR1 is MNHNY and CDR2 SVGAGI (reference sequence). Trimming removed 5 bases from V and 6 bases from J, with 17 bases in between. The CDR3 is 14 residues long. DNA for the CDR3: TGTGCCAGCAGTGCTACAGGCCTCTGGGGCGAGCAGTACTTC. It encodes CASSATGLWGEQYF.

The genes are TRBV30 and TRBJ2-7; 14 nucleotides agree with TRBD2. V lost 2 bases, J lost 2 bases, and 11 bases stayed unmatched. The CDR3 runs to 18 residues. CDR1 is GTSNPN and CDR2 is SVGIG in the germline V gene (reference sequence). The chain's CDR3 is CAWSRGTSGSRPTYEQYF. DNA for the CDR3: TGTGCCTGGAGTCGGGGGACTAGCGGGAGTAGGCCGACCTACGAGCAGTACTTC.

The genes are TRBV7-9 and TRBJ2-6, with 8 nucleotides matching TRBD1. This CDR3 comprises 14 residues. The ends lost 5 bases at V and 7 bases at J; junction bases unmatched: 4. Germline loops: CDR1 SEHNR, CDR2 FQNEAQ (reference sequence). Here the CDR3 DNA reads TGTGCCAGCAGCCCGGACAGGGTAGCCAACGTCCTGACTTTC. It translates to CASSPDRVANVLTF.

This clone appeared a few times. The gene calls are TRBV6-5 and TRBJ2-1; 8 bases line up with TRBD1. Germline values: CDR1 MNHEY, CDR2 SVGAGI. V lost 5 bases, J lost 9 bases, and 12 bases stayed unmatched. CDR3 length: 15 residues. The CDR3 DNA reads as TGTGCCAGCAGTGCTGTTTGGCAGGGGGCTCGTGAGCAGTTCTTC. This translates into CASSAVWQGAREQFF.

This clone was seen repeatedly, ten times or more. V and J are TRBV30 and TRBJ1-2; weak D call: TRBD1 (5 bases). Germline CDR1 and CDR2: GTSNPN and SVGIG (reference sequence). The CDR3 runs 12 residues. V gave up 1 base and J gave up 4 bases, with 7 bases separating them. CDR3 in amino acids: CAWSADSYGYTF. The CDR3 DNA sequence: TGTGCCTGGAGTGCCGACAGCTATGGCTACACCTTC.

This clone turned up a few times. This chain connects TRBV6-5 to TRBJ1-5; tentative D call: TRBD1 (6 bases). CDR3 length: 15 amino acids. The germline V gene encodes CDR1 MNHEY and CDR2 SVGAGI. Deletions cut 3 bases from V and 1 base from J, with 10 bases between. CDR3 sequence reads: CASSYSGTSNQPQHF. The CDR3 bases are TGTGCCAGCAGTTATTCCGGGACAAGCAATCAGCCCCAGCATTTT.

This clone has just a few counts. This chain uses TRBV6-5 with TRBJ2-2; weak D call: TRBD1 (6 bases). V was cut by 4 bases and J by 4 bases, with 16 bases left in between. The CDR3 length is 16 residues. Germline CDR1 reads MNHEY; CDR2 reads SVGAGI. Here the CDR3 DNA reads TGTGCCAGCAGTTCCCAAGGACAGCTGGGCACCGGGGAGCTGTTTTTT. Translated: CASSSQGQLGTGELFF.

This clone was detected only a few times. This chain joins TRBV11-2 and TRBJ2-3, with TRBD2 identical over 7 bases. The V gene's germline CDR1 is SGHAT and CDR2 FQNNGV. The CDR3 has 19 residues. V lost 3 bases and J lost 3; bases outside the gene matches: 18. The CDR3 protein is CASSFPRAGERDLTDTQYF. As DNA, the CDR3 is TGTGCCAGCAGCTTCCCGCGGGCGGGGGAGCGGGATCTAACAGATACGCAGTATTTT.

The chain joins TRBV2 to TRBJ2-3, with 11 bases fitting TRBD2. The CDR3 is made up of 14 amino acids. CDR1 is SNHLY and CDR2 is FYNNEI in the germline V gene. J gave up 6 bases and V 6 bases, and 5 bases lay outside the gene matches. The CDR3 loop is CASRLAGVQDTQYF. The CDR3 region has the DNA TGTGCCAGCAGACTAGCGGGAGTACAGGATACGCAGTATTTT.